The subject of this entry is one T cell receptor (beta chain). This clonotype qualifies as large (0.1 to 1%). No antigen is known for it. Nothing much larger sits one base from this clone, and base qualities are not available. Multiplex touch-down PCR with a mixed TRB-A/B primer pool was used to amplify rearranged TRB sequences covering the V, D and J segments. Illumina adapters and sample indices were attached to the amplicons in two consecutive PCR reactions using Phusion HS II polymerase. Amplicons were gel-purified with the NucleoSpin Gel and PCR Clean-up kit, then checked with Qubit and an Agilent 2100 Bioanalyzer. Sequencing of the libraries was done on an Illumina MiSeq with paired-end, single-indexed 600-cycle runs. Turning to the authors' computational methods: MiXCR versions 2.12 and 3.0.5 were used to process TRB sequences. Each unique CDR3 nucleotide sequence was counted as one clone, and only productive sequences with at least two reads were retained. The repertoire metrics were Shannon diversity, evenness, clonality (defined as one minus evenness), and alpha-parameterized diversity profiles covering alpha 0 to 5. The IGoR algorithm was used to compute generation probabilities of clones in paired pre- and post-chemotherapy samples. TCRdb itself trimmed the public reads at Q25 with fastp, ran MiXCR and retained productive beta chains. CDR3 protein duplicates are merged, each entry listing the most common genes and DNA. The V and J calls and clone size come from TCRdb's table, not from the authors' own analysis. This sample has about 2,200 distinct CDR3 sequences in its table, and under 30% of those were observed once. The ten largest make up roughly a sixth of the sample.

The sample belongs to a study of T cell repertoires in aging, cancer and after chemotherapy (dated by TCRdb to between 2019 and 2020). Study-level background: Six donor age groups were covered, ranging from 30 or younger up to 70 or older, and each group contained at least three individuals. In the solid tumor group, the paired samples taken before and after chemotherapy came from brain tumor (glioblastoma) patients given temozolomide-based therapy. The complete dataset included some 9 million TCR reads. To look at immunoaging and at how T cells reconstitute after chemotherapy, the study profiled TCR beta repertoires in peripheral blood from both healthy donors and cancer patients. Alongside approximately 97 healthy donors serving as a reference group, the cohort included some 220 cancer patients, of whom around 91 had hematological cancers and 124 had solid cancers. Paper-wide results and their limitations: According to the authors, the repertoire data do not permit conclusions about immunological memory after chemotherapy. In both cancer cohorts, median generation probability rose over the chemotherapy interval, which suggests that the repertoire was reconstituted through rebound thymic output. Untreated patients with hematological or solid cancers showed significantly lower blood TCR diversity and higher clonality than age-matched healthy donors. In healthy donors, the drop in TCR diversity with age came mainly from a loss of richness, whereas in cancer patients a loss of evenness also played a part.

The CDR3 measures 14 amino acids from cysteine to phenylalanine. CDR3 DNA is the only sequence kept; it has 42 bases, read in frame from the first base. V and J lose 2 bases and 4 bases, and a span of 11 bases separates them. In the germline V gene, CDR1 corresponds to MNHEY and CDR2 to SVGAGI. Instead of sorted cells or RNA, genomic DNA extracted from peripheral blood served as the source for amplifying TCR beta rearrangements. Recombination joined TRBV6-5 with TRBJ1-2; the D gene is perhaps TRBD1, from 6 matching bases. The receptor's source is a human donor with a solid tumor. Sequences were obtained from blood. This receptor has the CDR3 CASSYGQGFYGYTF. Here is the DNA: TGTGCCAGCAGTTACGGCCAGGGGTTCTATGGCTACACCTTC.